This is a list of T cell receptor beta chains from one sample in a study of cytomegalovirus exposure and HLA in healthy donors. The table came from immunoSEQ multiplex PCR; TCRdb's copy has only in-frame clones and leaves some out. In the table there are under 200,000 clones, 60% to 80% of which are singletons. Material: PBMCs. The source is a man aged 55 to 70 in good health and CMV-seronegative. The CDR3 runs from the conserved cysteine through the conserved F or W. The D gene is left open where the match is weak. Some rows mark clone size as missing; the rest say once, few, many or name a class of expanded clone.

NA TRBD2 TRBJ2-5 TRBV6-1 TGTGCCAGCAGTGAAGGGACTAGATCCCTCCAGTACCAAGAGACCCAGTACTTC CASSEGTRSLQYQETQYF
once NA TRBJ2-1 TRBV14 TGTGCCAGCAAAATCGACTCGAGCTCCTACAATGAGCAGTTCTTC CASKIDSSSYNEQFF
NA TRBD2 TRBJ2-3 TRBV5-1 TGCGCCAGCCGGACTAGCAGCACAGATACGCAGTATTTT CASRTSSTDTQYF
NA NA TRBJ1-4 TRBV6-1 TGTGCCAGCAGTGAAGCTTGGGTTACAGATGAAAAACTGTTTTTT CASSEAWVTDEKLFF
NA NA TRBJ2-3 TRBV15 TGTGCCACCAGCAGGGACCCCCGGGGGATCACAGATACGCAGTATTTT CATSRDPRGITDTQYF
once TRBD1 TRBJ2-5 TRBV6-5 TGTGCCAGCAGTCGACAGGGGGCGCAGAAAGAGACCCAGTACTTC CASSRQGAQKETQYF
NA TRBD1 TRBJ1-4 TRBV12-5 TGTGCTAGTGGGCAAACAGGGGCTAGGAGGAAACTGTTTTTT CASGQTGARRKLFF
NA TRBD2 TRBJ2-3 TRBV9 TGTGCCAGCAGCGTAGACGGGGGGGCCGGGACAGATACGCAGTATTTT CASSVDGGAGTDTQYF
NA TRBD1 TRBJ2-7 TRBV11-3 TGTGCCAGCAGCCCCCGGAGCGGACAGGGGGGTTACGAGCAGTACTTC CASSPRSGQGGYEQYF
NA NA TRBJ2-7 TRBV28 TGTGCCAGCTACCCTCAGGGAACCTACGAGCAGTACTTC CASYPQGTYEQYF
NA NA TRBJ2-1 TRBV14 TGTGCCAGCAGCCACCCCCTAGCTTCCGCCTACAATGAGCAGTTCTTC CASSHPLASAYNEQFF
NA TRBD2 TRBJ2-7 TRBV7-3 TGTGCCAGCAGCCCTCTCGCGAGACTAGCGGGGATGTACTACGAGCAGTACTTC CASSPLARLAGMYYEQYF
few NA TRBJ1-1 TRBV28 TGTGCCAGCAGTTTAGGGGGGTACCCCCCCGCTTTCTTT CASSLGGYPPAFF
NA TRBD2 TRBJ2-1 TRBV9 TGTGCCAGCAGCCTCGGCCTAGCGGGAGGATCCTACAATGAGCAGTTCTTC CASSLGLAGGSYNEQFF
NA TRBD1 TRBJ2-3 TRBV5-4 TGTGCCAGCAGCTTGCCTGGACAGGGGGTGAGCACAGATACGCAGTATTTT CASSLPGQGVSTDTQYF
NA TRBD1 TRBJ1-4 TRBV7-9 TGTGCCAGCAGCTTACAATACTGGGACAGGGAGGCTGAAAAACTGTTTTTT CASSLQYWDREAEKLFF
NA NA TRBJ2-7 TRBV7-8 TGTGCCAGCAGCTTAGCGAACAGGGCCTTCGACTACGAGCAGTACTTC CASSLANRAFDYEQYF
NA NA TRBJ2-1 TRBV29-1 TGCAGCGTTGATTTGCCTGTCAAACTAATCTACAATGAGCAGTTCTTC CSVDLPVKLIYNEQFF
NA NA TRBJ2-1 TRBV7-6 TGTGCCAGCAGCTTCGGCAGGGATAGAGAGCAGTTCTTC CASSFGRDREQFF
NA NA TRBJ1-1 TRBV2 TGTGCCAGCAGTGAGGTACAGGGCGGTGAAGCTTTCTTT CASSEVQGGEAFF
NA NA TRBJ1-1 TRBV28 TGTGCCAGCAAGCGGCCCTCGAACCCTGAAGCTTTCTTT CASKRPSNPEAFF
NA TRBD2 TRBJ2-7 TRBV30 TGTGCCTGGAACCCGGGAGGGACCTACGAGCAGTACTTC CAWNPGGTYEQYF
few NA TRBJ2-1 TRBV6-5 TGTGCCAGCAGTTCAAGAAGGGAGCATGAGCAGTTCTTC CASSSRREHEQFF
NA NA TRBJ2-6 TRBV6-4 TGTGCCAGCAGTGACGTGGGGGGGCAGGGGGCCAACGTCCTGACTTTC CASSDVGGQGANVLTF
NA TRBD1 TRBJ2-7 TRBV5-4 TGTGCCAGCAGCCCCGACAGGGTGCCCTACGAGCAGTACTTC CASSPDRVPYEQYF
NA TRBD1 TRBJ2-7 TRBV15 TGTGCCACCAGCACCAGGACAGGGGGCAGGACCTACGAGCAGTACTTC CATSTRTGGRTYEQYF
NA NA TRBJ2-5 TRBV6-5 TGTGCCAGCCAAGAACCGGGGCCTGGGGGGGAGACCCAGTACTTC CASQEPGPGGETQYF
NA NA TRBJ2-2 TRBV9 TGTGCCAGCAGCGATAGGGAGGAACCCATCACCGGGGAGCTGTTTTTT CASSDREEPITGELFF